This entry lists 26 T cell receptor beta chains sequenced from one sample in a study of T cells in Graves' hyperthyroidism and ophthalmopathy. RNA transcripts were the template for amplifying TCR beta CDR3 regions. Initially, a first-round RT-PCR of the TCR CDR3 employed the HTBI primer set. TCRdb analysed the multiplex PCR reads with MiXCR anew, one entry per CDR3 protein. The profile shows some 700,000 distinct CDR3 sequences, roughly 17% of them singletons. What was sequenced was blood. The receptor source for this set is a man between 45 and 60 years old with Graves' hyperthyroidism.

There are a few counts of this clonotype. The chain joins TRBV14 to TRBJ2-1; D not resolved. Trimming took off 2 bases at V and 1 base at J, with 6 bases between the two ends. Germline V gene sequence: CDR1 SGHDN, CDR2 FVKESK. The CDR3 is 14 residues long. The CDR3 protein is CASSQRVSYNEQFF. CDR3 DNA: TGTGCCAGCAGCCAACGGGTTTCCTACAATGAGCAGTTCTTC. Looking up the rest from reference TRBV14 and TRBJ2-1 gives the full variable domain: EAGVTQFPSHSVIEKGQTVTLRCDPISGHDNLYWYRRVMGKEIKFLLHFVKESKQDESGMPNNRFLAERTGGTYSTLKVQPAELEDSGVYFCASSQRVSYNEQFFGPGTRLTVL.

This clonotype was recorded at least ten times. This chain links TRBV28 with TRBJ2-2, with D perhaps TRBD2 (5 bases). The germline V and J ends were trimmed by 6 bases and 5 bases, with 10 bases remaining between them. The germline V gene has CDR1 MDHEN and CDR2 SYDVKM. The CDR3 totals 13 residues. CDR3 sequence (DNA): TGTGCCAGCAGGCTAGGGAGAACCGGGGAGCTGTTTTTT. Its translation is CASRLGRTGELFF. Using reference TRBV28 and TRBJ2-2 for the parts outside the CDR3, the full variable domain is DVKVTQSSRYLVKRTGEKVFLECVQDMDHENMFWYRQDPGLGLRLIYFSYDVKMKEKGDIPEGYSVSREKKERFSLILESASTNQTSMYLCASRLGRTGELFFGEGSRLTVL.

The J gene is TRBJ2-1, the V gene TRBV19, with D perhaps matching TRBD2 (6 bases). This CDR3 comprises 15 residues. Looked up from germline, CDR1 is LNHDA and CDR2 is SQIVND (reference sequence). The germline V and J ends were trimmed by 3 bases and 3 bases, with 12 bases remaining between them. The CDR3 coding sequence is TGTGCCAGTAGTATCATGGAGGGTGACTACAATGAGCAGTTCTTC. Residues: CASSIMEGDYNEQFF.

The CDR3 region has the DNA TGTGCCAGCAGCGTAGTTACCCTAGCGGACTACAATGAGCAGTTCTTC. As protein: CASSVVTLADYNEQFF. The J gene is TRBJ2-1, the V gene TRBV9; TRBD2 matches at 7 bases. This CDR3 region has 16 residues. J gave up 3 bases and V 0 bases, and 6 bases lay outside the gene matches. CDR1 and CDR2 from the germline V gene are SGDLS and YYNGEE. The full variable domain, its missing parts supplied by reference TRBV9 and TRBJ2-1, is DSGVTQTPKHLITATGQRVTLRCSPRSGDLSVYWYQQSLDQGLQFLIQYYNGEERAKGNILERFSAQQFPDLHSELNLSSLELGDSALYFCASSVVTLADYNEQFFGPGTRLTVL.

This clonotype showed up just a few times. This chain joins TRBV19 and TRBJ1-5; D not resolved. V was clipped by 1 base and J by 0 bases, with 13 bases between them. The CDR3 is 17 amino acids. CDR1 is LNHDA, CDR2 SQIVND, per germline (reference sequence). In DNA, the CDR3 is TGTGCCAGTAGTATAGCGGCGGAAAGTTATAGCAATCAGCCCCAGCATTTT. Residues: CASSIAAESYSNQPQHF. Drawing the rest from reference TRBV19 and TRBJ1-5, the complete variable domain is DGGITQSPKYLFRKEGQNVTLSCEQNLNHDAMYWYRQDPGQGLRLIYYSQIVNDFQKGDIAEGYSVSREKKESFPLTVTSAQKNPTAFYLCASSIAAESYSNQPQHFGDGTRLSIL.

This chain links TRBV18 with TRBJ2-7, with TRBD1 identical over 9 bases. Germline trimming cut 3 bases from V and 4 bases from J; bases unmatched to any gene: 4. The CDR3 contains 14 residues. CDR1 is KGHSH, CDR2 LQKENI, per germline. CDR3 DNA sequence: TGTGCCAGCTCACCTAGGACAGGGGAGTACGAGCAGTACTTC. Its protein is CASSPRTGEYEQYF.

This clonotype was seen more than once but under ten times. The chain is built from TRBV19 and TRBJ2-1, with D possibly TRBD1 on 6 matching bases. The V end was cut by 5 bases, the J end by 5 bases, with 22 bases between. This CDR3 is built from 17 residues. Germline V gene data show CDR1 as LNHDA and CDR2 as SQIVND (reference sequence). The CDR3 DNA is TGTGCCAGTAGTGAAGCCAAGGGCAGGGGTACGGACAATGAGCAGTTCTTC. This translates into CASSEAKGRGTDNEQFF.

The chain carries TRBV28 and TRBJ2-7; TRBD1 matches 10 bases. Looked up from germline, CDR1 is MDHEN and CDR2 is SYDVKM. The CDR3 runs 15 residues. V dropped 5 bases and J dropped 0; count of bases not matched to a gene: 4. DNA of the CDR3: TGTGCCAGCAGTCCGGGACAGGGGCCCTCCTACGAGCAGTACTTC. This codes for CASSPGQGPSYEQYF.

This clonotype turned up a few times. The chain is built from TRBV11-2 and TRBJ1-1, with 9 bases lining up with TRBD1. The CDR3 is 14 amino acids. Germline CDR1 SGHAT, CDR2 FQNNGV. V lost 6 bases and J lost 6; bases outside the gene matches: 8. The CDR3 loop is CASRRTGARAEAFF. The CDR3 DNA is TGTGCCAGCAGGAGGACAGGGGCGAGGGCTGAAGCTTTCTTT.

The table lists this clonotype with a count of one. The rearrangement joins TRBV19 to TRBJ2-7; 10 bases fit TRBD2. CDR1 is LNHDA, CDR2 SQIVND, per germline (reference sequence). J gave up 3 bases and V 4 bases, and 9 bases lay outside the gene matches. This CDR3 region has 16 residues. CDR3 sequence (DNA): TGTGCCAGTAGTAATACGGCTAGCGGGAGATACTACGAGCAGTACTTC. Translated, it gives CASSNTASGRYYEQYF.

Only a few counts were recorded for this clonotype. The chain employs TRBV19 and TRBJ2-7; no clear D. This CDR3 is 13 amino acids long. Germline values: CDR1 LNHDA, CDR2 SQIVND (reference sequence). With 5 bases removed from V and 0 bases from J, the gap between germline ends came to 8 bases. This CDR3 is CASSPQNSYEQYF. DNA for the CDR3: TGTGCCAGTAGTCCGCAGAACTCCTACGAGCAGTACTTC.

This clonotype was picked up many times. The rearrangement links TRBV29-1 to TRBJ1-2, with 9 bases fitting TRBD1. CDR1 is SQVTM, CDR2 ANQGSEA, per germline. With V trimmed by 2 bases and J by 5 bases, 6 bases remained unmatched. CDR3 length: 14 residues. This CDR3 reads CSVEPGQGKYGYTF. The DNA of the CDR3 is TGCAGCGTTGAACCCGGACAGGGGAAATATGGCTACACCTTC. Based on the CDR3 plus reference TRBV29-1 and TRBJ1-2, the full variable domain is SAVISQKPSRDICQRGTSLTIQCQVDSQVTMMFWYRQQPGQSLTLIATANQGSEATYESGFVIDKFPISRPNLTFSTLTVSNMSPEDSSIYLCSVEPGQGKYGYTFGSGTRLTVV.

This clonotype was recorded many times. V usage is TRBV2 and J usage is TRBJ2-5, with TRBD2 identical over 10 bases. Germline V gives CDR1 SNHLY, CDR2 FYNNEI. The J segment lost 4 bases and the V segment lost 2 bases, leaving 7 bases of the junction unmatched. The CDR3 extends over 16 amino acids. CDR3 bases: TGTGCCAGCAGTGAAACTAGCGGGGACCCTCGAGAGACCCAGTACTTC. It yields the protein CASSETSGDPRETQYF.

About this clonotype itself: A single base separates this from a much larger clone, so it may be a read error. The V and J genes are TRBV19 and TRBJ1-3; 7 nucleotides agree with TRBD1. V lost 11 bases, J lost 2 bases, and 9 bases stayed unmatched. Germline assignment: CDR1 LNHDA and CDR2 SQIVND (reference sequence). This CDR3 contains 14 residues. The CDR3 sequence is CAGRAGTAGNTIYF. The DNA for the CDR3 is TGTGCCGGTCGCGCCGGGACAGCTGGAAACACCATATATTTT.

This clonotype turned up a few times. This CDR3 is CATSRETGSATEAFF. Written as DNA, the CDR3 is TGTGCCACCAGCAGAGAGACAGGTTCGGCCACTGAAGCTTTCTTT. The chain uses TRBV15 and TRBJ1-1; TRBD1 is a possible D gene (6 bases). V was cut by 0 bases and J by 4 bases, with 12 bases left in between. CDR1 LNHNV and CDR2 YYDKDF come from the germline V gene (reference sequence). This CDR3 is 15 amino acids long.

This clonotype was detected ten times or more. This chain uses TRBV11-2 with TRBJ1-6; D gene ambiguous. V lost 1 base to trimming and J lost 7 bases, with 11 bases between them. The germline CDR1 and CDR2 sequences are SGHAT and FQNNGV. The CDR3 spans 15 residues. The CDR3: CASSLGALLNSPLHF. The DNA of the CDR3 is TGTGCCAGCAGCTTAGGCGCTCTTTTGAATTCACCCCTCCACTTT.

V gene TRBV7-2 combines with J gene TRBJ2-1, with D uncertain. Trimming cost V 1 base and J 2 bases, with 9 bases left between them. The CDR3 is 15 residues long. CDR1 and CDR2 (germline): SGHTA, FQGNSA. CDR3 region: CASSLDGSAYNEQFF. CDR3 DNA sequence: TGTGCCAGCAGCTTAGACGGATCAGCCTACAATGAGCAGTTCTTC.

Many counts were recorded for this clonotype. This chain uses TRBV18 with TRBJ2-1; TRBD2 agrees at 9 bases. Germline assignment: CDR1 KGHSH and CDR2 LQKENI. Trimming at V came to 2 bases and at J to 8 bases, leaving 10 bases not matched to a gene. The CDR3 runs to 16 residues. CDR3 bases: TGTGCCAGCTCACCAAGTGGTGTTAGCGGGAGCTATGAGCAGTTCTTC. Translating it yields CASSPSGVSGSYEQFF.

This clonotype has ten or more counts. CDR3 in amino acids: CASSRGQGTEQFF. The CDR3 coding sequence is TGTGCCAGCTCACGCGGGCAAGGGACGGAGCAGTTCTTC. The chain has TRBV18 and TRBJ2-1; perhaps D is TRBD1 or TRBD2 (5 bases each). The CDR3 consists of 13 residues. Germline V gene lookup returns CDR1 KGHSH and CDR2 LQKENI. Trimming removed 4 bases from V and 10 bases from J, with 14 bases in between.

This rearrangement joins TRBV5-1 to TRBJ2-7, with 9 bases matching TRBD2. CDR3 length: 16 residues. Losses at the gene ends were 3 bases for V and 1 base for J; bases not matched to a gene: 8. Looked up from germline, CDR1 is SGHRS and CDR2 is YFSETQ. CDR3 protein: CASSSSGTSISYEQYF. CDR3 DNA sequence: TGCGCCAGCAGCTCCTCCGGGACTAGCATTTCCTACGAGCAGTACTTC. Using reference TRBV5-1 and TRBJ2-7 for the parts outside the CDR3, the full variable domain is KAGVTQTPRYLIKTRGQQVTLSCSPISGHRSVSWYQQTPGQGLQFLFEYFSETQRNKGNFPGRFSGRQFSNSRSEMNVSTLELGDSALYLCASSSSGTSISYEQYFGPGTRLTVT.

The chain's CDR3 is CASSLALHLGLAAYNEQFF. CDR3 coding DNA: TGCGCCAGCAGCTTGGCTCTACACCTGGGACTAGCGGCTTACAATGAGCAGTTCTTC. The chain couples TRBV5-1 to TRBJ2-1, with TRBD2 matching over 11 bases. The junction had 12 bases not matched to a gene; V was cut back by 0 bases and J by 4 bases. From germline, CDR1 is SGHRS and CDR2 YFSETQ. This CDR3 contains 19 residues.

There are a few counts of this clonotype. The chain is built from TRBV28 and TRBJ2-3, with unresolved D. This CDR3 has 16 residues. The ends were cut back, 5 bases at V and 3 bases at J, with 18 bases in the middle. Per germline, CDR1 MDHEN and CDR2 SYDVKM. The CDR3 bases are TGTGCCAGCAGTCCCAACTATTCGGGTGTAACAGATACGCAGTATTTT. The encoded protein is CASSPNYSGVTDTQYF. The full variable domain, with the rest looked up from reference TRBV28 and TRBJ2-3, is DVKVTQSSRYLVKRTGEKVFLECVQDMDHENMFWYRQDPGLGLRLIYFSYDVKMKEKGDIPEGYSVSREKKERFSLILESASTNQTSMYLCASSPNYSGVTDTQYFGPGTRLTVL.

Many counts were recorded for this clonotype. V usage is TRBV24-1 and J usage is TRBJ2-1; D remains unclear. CDR1 is KGHDR, CDR2 SFDVKD, per germline. The length of the CDR3 is 14 residues. The ends were cut back, 7 bases at V and 8 bases at J, with 17 bases in the middle. The CDR3: CATSSVGYADEQFF. DNA of the CDR3: TGTGCCACCAGCTCGGTGGGCTACGCAGATGAGCAGTTCTTC.

A word on this clonotype: Since a much larger clone is just one base distant, this may be a read error. CDR3 DNA sequence: TGCGCCAGCGGGAGGGACAGGGTGAATGAGCAGTTCTTC. Its protein is CASGRDRVNEQFF. The chain joins TRBV5-1 to TRBJ2-1; 9 positions match TRBD1. This CDR3 has 13 amino acids. The germline V gene has CDR1 SGHRS and CDR2 YFSETQ. V lost 7 bases and J lost 7; bases outside the gene matches: 6.

In regard to this clonotype: This could be a read error, since a much larger clone is one nucleotide away. The chain uses TRBV12-5 and TRBJ2-2, with 7 nucleotides matching TRBD1. The CDR3 is 14 amino acids. Germline V gene data show CDR1 as LGHNT and CDR2 as FRNRAP. CDR3 region: CASANDRVSGELYF. The CDR3 DNA reads TGTGCTAGTGCAAATGACAGGGTATCCGGGGAGCTGTATTTT.

This clonotype was seen a handful of times. V is TRBV19 and J is TRBJ2-1; 7 nucleotides line up with TRBD2. CDR1 is LNHDA, CDR2 SQIVND, per germline (reference sequence). V lost 3 bases and J lost 8; bases outside the gene matches: 10. This CDR3 has 15 residues. CDR3 in amino acids: CASSMSGNPVHEQFF. The CDR3, as DNA: TGTGCCAGTAGTATGAGCGGGAACCCTGTCCATGAGCAGTTCTTC.